A single sample is the source of the 18 T cell receptor beta chains below, sequenced in a study of blood T cell repertoires in COVID-19. Assay used: immunoSEQ multiplex PCR; TCRdb lists only in-frame clones, some missing. The sample lists tens of thousands of clones; 90% were seen once. The sample taken for sequencing was peripheral blood. These receptors were taken from a man aged 60 to 69 with active or convalescent COVID-19.

J is TRBJ1-1 and V is TRBV28, with D possibly TRBD1 on 6 matching bases. The CDR3 is 11 residues long. Germline V lookup: CDR1 MDHEN, CDR2 SYDVKM. Trimming pared 9 bases from V and 11 bases from J, leaving 16 bases between. CDR3 region: CASLTGRAAFF. In DNA, the CDR3 is TGTGCCAGTTTGACAGGCCGGGCGGCTTTCTTT.

A single count supports this clone. V is TRBV7-2 and J is TRBJ1-1; 9 bases align to TRBD1. V shed 5 bases and J 3 bases; nucleotides not matched to a gene: 13. This CDR3 contains 17 residues. Germline CDR1 and CDR2: SGHTA and FQGNSA. The CDR3 DNA follows: TGTGCCAGCAGCGCCCGGGTGGGGACAGGGCGGGACACTGAAGCTTTCTTT. Residues: CASSARVGTGRDTEAFF.

A single count supports this clone. This chain uses TRBV3-1 (or the pseudogene TRBV3-2) with TRBJ1-6; unclear D gene. Per the germline V gene, CDR1 is LGHDT and CDR2 is YNNKEL (reference sequence). This CDR3 is built from 15 residues. Trimming took off 1 base at V and 5 bases at J, with 9 bases between the two ends. The CDR3 loop is CASSQVRQDNSPLHF. The CDR3 DNA reads as TGTGCCAGCAGCCAAGTACGGCAGGATAATTCACCCCTCCACTTT.

The rearrangement uses TRBV6-6 and TRBJ2-7; TRBD1 matches 10 bases. The V segment lost 5 bases and the J segment 3 bases; nucleotides outside the gene matches: 7. This CDR3 contains 15 residues. Germline CDR1 reads MNHNY; CDR2 reads SVGAGI (reference sequence). The CDR3 spells CASSLDRGRFYEQYF. The CDR3 DNA is TGTGCCAGCAGTCTCGACAGGGGGCGATTCTACGAGCAGTACTTC.

This chain uses TRBV5-1 with TRBJ1-1, with TRBD1 as a possible D gene (6 bases). Trimming cost V 0 bases and J 1 base, with 7 bases left between them. CDR1 is SGHRS, CDR2 YFSETQ, per germline. This CDR3 contains 14 residues. The CDR3 is CASSLVGANTEAFF. CDR3 bases: TGCGCCAGCAGCTTGGTGGGGGCGAACACTGAAGCTTTCTTT.

The V gene is TRBV20-1, the J gene TRBJ2-2; 7 positions match TRBD2. This CDR3 region has 15 residues. Germline CDR1 is DFQATT and CDR2 is SNEGSKA (reference sequence). J gave up 4 bases and V 3 bases, and 8 bases lay outside the gene matches. The CDR3 DNA sequence: TGCAGTGCTAGTAGAGCGGGGAGACGCACCGGGGAGCTGTTTTTT. Its protein is CSASRAGRRTGELFF.

The chain joins TRBV28 to TRBJ2-1; 11 bases fit TRBD2. The CDR3 totals 13 residues. V dropped 6 bases and J dropped 10; count of bases not matched to a gene: 5. Germline V gene sequence: CDR1 MDHEN, CDR2 SYDVKM. CDR3: CASSRTSGWEQFF. DNA of the CDR3: TGTGCCAGCAGCCGGACTAGCGGGTGGGAGCAGTTCTTC. The whole variable domain, remainder taken from reference TRBV28 and TRBJ2-1, is DVKVTQSSRYLVKRTGEKVFLECVQDMDHENMFWYRQDPGLGLRLIYFSYDVKMKEKGDIPEGYSVSREKKERFSLILESASTNQTSMYLCASSRTSGWEQFFGPGTRLTVL.

The chain employs TRBV12-5 and TRBJ1-3; a possible D gene is TRBD1 (5 bases). The V end was cut by 9 bases, the J end by 0 bases, with 21 bases between. This CDR3 has 17 amino acids. Per germline, CDR1 LGHNT and CDR2 FRNRAP. The chain's CDR3 is CASARLGEGFSGNTIYF. The CDR3 DNA reads as TGTGCTAGCGCCCGTCTAGGGGAGGGATTCTCTGGAAACACCATATATTTT. The entire variable domain, with the rest obtained from reference TRBV12-5 and TRBJ1-3, is as follows: DARVTQTPRHKVTEMGQEVTMRCQPILGHNTVFWYRQTMMQGLELLAYFRNRAPLDDSGMPKDRFSAEMPDATLATLKIQPSEPRDSAVYFCASARLGEGFSGNTIYFGEGSWLTVV.

The chain has TRBV20-1 and TRBJ1-4; D unresolved. The CDR3 length is 14 residues. The germline V gene has CDR1 DFQATT and CDR2 SNEGSKA (reference sequence). The ends were cut back, 3 bases at V and 0 bases at J, with 8 bases in the middle. The CDR3 here is CSASKRATNEKLFF. In DNA, the CDR3 is TGCAGTGCTAGTAAGCGGGCAACTAATGAAAAACTGTTTTTT.

The gene calls are TRBV7-2 and TRBJ2-1; 9 bases are a match to TRBD2. Germline CDR1 is SGHTA and CDR2 is FQGNSA. The V and J ends lost 2 bases and 5 bases, in that order; junction bases with no gene match: 4. The CDR3 runs 15 residues. CDR3 loop: CASSLSSGKNNEQFF. The CDR3 DNA reads as TGTGCCAGCAGCTTATCTAGCGGGAAAAACAATGAGCAGTTCTTC.

The J gene is TRBJ1-3, the V gene TRBV11-3; TRBD1 matches 8 bases. Germline CDR1 and CDR2: SGHNT and YENEEA. With V trimmed by 5 bases and J by 3 bases, 6 bases remained unmatched. CDR3 length: 15 residues. Here the CDR3 DNA reads TGTGCCAGCAGCATCTCGACAGGGGTTGGAAACACCATATATTTT. This translates into CASSISTGVGNTIYF.

The chain combines TRBV19 with TRBJ1-1; the D gene is possibly TRBD1 (5 bases). The CDR3 consists of 14 residues. V shed 4 bases and J shed 3 bases, with 12 bases lying between them. Germline assignment: CDR1 LNHDA and CDR2 SQIVND (reference sequence). The CDR3 loop reads CASSSVGGDTEAFF. The CDR3 DNA reads TGTGCCAGTAGTAGCGTCGGGGGAGACACTGAAGCTTTCTTT.

The J gene is TRBJ2-1, the V gene TRBV18, with 9 bases fitting TRBD2. CDR1 and CDR2 from the germline V gene are KGHSH and LQKENI. The ends lost 3 bases at V and 7 bases at J; junction bases unmatched: 10. The length of the CDR3 is 16 residues. This CDR3 reads CASSPLSGGKGNEQFF. The CDR3, as DNA: TGTGCCAGCTCACCCCTAAGCGGGGGGAAAGGTAATGAGCAGTTCTTC.

The chain is built from TRBV3-1 (or the pseudogene TRBV3-2) and TRBJ1-2; D ambiguous. V lost 0 bases and J 4 bases, leaving 12 bases between the germline ends. This CDR3 is built from 15 residues. CDR1 LGHDT and CDR2 YNNKEL come from the germline V gene (reference sequence). In nucleotides, the CDR3 is TGTGCCAGCAGCCAAGACCTGGGTCGAGGCTATGGCTACACCTTC. Protein sequence: CASSQDLGRGYGYTF.

The CDR3 region has the DNA TGTGCCAGTAGTACGGACAGGGCCTACAATCAGCCCCAGCATTTT. Residues: CASSTDRAYNQPQHF. This chain connects TRBV19 to TRBJ1-5; 8 nucleotides match TRBD1. V shed 4 bases, J shed 3 bases, and the junction held 5 bases outside the gene matches. The CDR3 totals 15 residues. Germline V gene sequence: CDR1 LNHDA, CDR2 SQIVND (reference sequence).

The rearrangement uses TRBV5-4 and TRBJ2-7; 10 bases agree with TRBD2. Germline CDR1 SGHNT, CDR2 YYREEE (reference sequence). This CDR3 contains 17 residues. The junction had 11 bases not matched to a gene; V was cut back by 0 bases and J by 5 bases. Here the CDR3 DNA reads TGTGCCAGCAGCTTGGTCCTCGAGCGGGGGGGCGTCCACGAGCAGTACTTC. Translated: CASSLVLERGGVHEQYF.

The V gene is TRBV5-1, the J gene TRBJ2-1; D not resolved. V lost 4 bases, J lost 8 bases, and 10 bases lay in between. The CDR3 totals 12 residues. The germline V gene has CDR1 SGHRS and CDR2 YFSETQ. In nucleotides, the CDR3 is TGCGCCAGCAGCCCGCCCCGGGATGAGCAGTTCTTC. Protein sequence: CASSPPRDEQFF. The entire variable domain, with the rest obtained from reference TRBV5-1 and TRBJ2-1, is as follows: KAGVTQTPRYLIKTRGQQVTLSCSPISGHRSVSWYQQTPGQGLQFLFEYFSETQRNKGNFPGRFSGRQFSNSRSEMNVSTLELGDSALYLCASSPPRDEQFFGPGTRLTVL.

The V and J genes are TRBV6-5 and TRBJ1-1, with a tentative D call TRBD1 (5 bases). V lost 2 bases and J 4 bases, leaving 8 bases between the germline ends. CDR1 and CDR2 from the germline V gene are MNHEY and SVGAGI. This CDR3 is 13 amino acids long. The DNA of the CDR3 is TGTGCCAGCAGTTACCGGGGGGGCACTGAAGCTTTCTTT. This sequence encodes CASSYRGGTEAFF.